This T cell receptor (beta chain) was captured by sequencing in a study of T-cell reconstitution after alpha-beta-depleted transplantation in children listed by TCRdb under 2016. The study in broad terms: T-cell immune reconstitution after TCRalphabeta/CD19-depleted allogeneic hematopoietic cell transplantation in children was quantitatively tracked in the study by means of TCR repertoire profiling. What the work shows at the level of the full study, not this receptor alone: The apparently early recovery of alphabetaT-cell counts about two months after transplant reportedly depended on only several hundred rapidly expanded clones that came from non-depleted graft cells. Over the following months the frequencies of hyperexpanded clones went down, and after one year T-cell counts and TCRbeta diversity were mostly credited to newly produced T cells. In some patients, the high TCRbeta diversity seen at day 60 was put down to recipient T cells and intrathymic progenitors that had survived conditioning.

The meaning of the sample's treatment or condition label: allogeneic hematopoietic cell transplantation with graft depleted of TCRalphabeta T cells and CD19 B cells. The transplant recipients were children given TCRalphabeta/CD19-depleted allogeneic hematopoietic cell grafts. On this clonotype itself: This clone's antigen is unknown. One base away there is no much larger clone; base qualities are not given.

Spanning cysteine to phenylalanine, the CDR3 consists of 11 amino acids. Just the 33-base CDR3 DNA is kept, in frame starting at base 1. The junction shows trimming of 7 bases on V and 2 bases on J, plus 8 bases between the germline ends. The germline V gene provides CDR1 SQVTM and CDR2 ANQGSEA. Library preparation was by PCR. Sequencing was carried out with an Illumina HiSeq 2500. TCR libraries were prepared with molecular barcoding, using unique molecular identifiers to normalize TCRbeta repertoire quantification. TCRdb trimmed the raw reads at Q25, called clones with MiXCR and kept productive beta chains. Under each unique CDR3 protein, matching rows form one entry showing the most common genes and DNA. This sample gives around 440,000 distinct CDR3 sequences in total; under 20% of them show up just once. The top ten constitute just under 30% of the sample.

Sequenced material: PBMCs, mostly from graft donor cells, taken 360 days after TCRalphabeta/CD19-depleted stem cell transplant. The receptor chain draws on TRBV29-1 and TRBJ2-5, with the D gene uncertain. The receptor was derived from a boy under three years old who had a stem cell transplant for Wiskott-Aldrich syndrome, so the T cells may come from the graft donor. DNA sequence: TGCAGCGGGGCAGAACAAGAGACCCAGTACTTC. Translated, this gives CSGAEQETQYF.